This entry lists 20 T cell receptor beta chains sequenced from one sample in a study of OX40 agonist ivuxolimab in advanced cancers. Libraries were prepared through the immunoSEQ multiplex PCR assay. What TCRdb holds here is the immuneACCESS table cut down to in-frame rearrangements. Part of the clones is not present; checked against another copy, under half of the missing clones reflect an unresolved V gene, and the others are unexplained. Within this sample are approximately 82,000 clones, with about 88% of them counted one time only. Of the sample, around 4.3% is held by the ten largest clones. The sample was CD4+ or CD8+ T cells sorted from blood, taken in a trial of the OX40 agonist ivuxolimab. These receptors were obtained from an adult with an advanced solid tumor such as melanoma, head and neck, liver or kidney cancer.

The chain uses TRBV6-6 and TRBJ1-2; TRBD1 might be the D (5 bases). The CDR3 has 13 residues. V was trimmed by 0 bases and J by 8 bases, leaving 10 bases between them. Germline CDR1 is MNHNY and CDR2 is SVGAGI (reference sequence). The CDR3 DNA reads as TGTGCCAGCAGTTACTCTCCAGGGCAAGGCTACACCTTC. Translated, it gives CASSYSPGQGYTF.

The rearrangement uses TRBV5-5 and TRBJ1-3; 8 bases align to TRBD1. CDR3 length: 17 residues. Germline CDR1 and CDR2: SGHKS and YYEKEE (reference sequence). Trimming cost V 3 bases and J 3 bases; bases outside gene matches: 11. In DNA, the CDR3 is TGTGCCAGCAGCTCTCAGGGGGCTACTCTGAGTGGAAACACCATATATTTT. The encoded protein is CASSSQGATLSGNTIYF.

The V call is TRBV18, the J call TRBJ2-5; the D is unclear. Trimming took off 3 bases at V and 0 bases at J, with 8 bases between the two ends. Germline CDR1 is KGHSH and CDR2 is LQKENI. The CDR3 runs 14 residues. The CDR3 DNA reads TGTGCCAGCTCACCCGGCTTGCACCAAGAGACCCAGTACTTC. It is translated as CASSPGLHQETQYF.

The gene calls are TRBV6-1 and TRBJ2-7; D unresolved. This CDR3 contains 14 residues. Germline loops: CDR1 MNHNS, CDR2 SASEGT. V was trimmed by 2 bases and J by 7 bases, leaving 15 bases between them. CDR3 bases: TGTGCCAGCAGTGAAAGAGGCGGCCTTGGGGAGCAGTACTTC. It is translated as CASSERGGLGEQYF.

The chain employs TRBV5-1 and TRBJ2-6; the match to TRBD2 covers 11 bases. This CDR3 region has 17 residues. Germline loops: CDR1 SGHRS, CDR2 YFSETQ. Trimming took 4 bases from V and 2 from J; bases not matched to a gene: 5. The chain's CDR3 is CASSRIAGGTGANVLTF. DNA for the CDR3: TGCGCCAGCAGCCGAATAGCGGGAGGGACTGGGGCCAACGTCCTGACTTTC.

This rearrangement joins TRBV28 to TRBJ2-5; the D is unclear. V lost 6 bases and J lost 5, with 7 bases in between. The germline V gene encodes CDR1 MDHEN and CDR2 SYDVKM. The CDR3 is 11 amino acids. The DNA of the CDR3 is TGTGCCAGCAGGTACCTTGAGACCCAGTACTTC. It specifies CASRYLETQYF.

J is TRBJ2-1 and V is TRBV6-4; 15 bases map to TRBD2. Germline-derived CDR1 and CDR2 are MRHNA and SNTAGT. V dropped 8 bases and J dropped 6; count of bases not matched to a gene: 11. The CDR3 has 17 residues. In DNA, the CDR3 is TGTGCCAGCCCGGGACTAGCGGGAGGTAGATCTCCCAATGAGCAGTTCTTC. The encoded protein is CASPGLAGGRSPNEQFF.

This chain connects TRBV19 to TRBJ1-1; maybe TRBD1 (5 bases). This CDR3 is 14 amino acids long. V lost 1 base, J lost 6 bases, and 12 bases lay in between. CDR1 is LNHDA, CDR2 SQIVND, per germline (reference sequence). The CDR3 reads CASSIGGAISEAFF. In DNA, the CDR3 is TGTGCCAGTAGTATAGGAGGGGCGATCTCTGAAGCTTTCTTT.

This chain connects TRBV6-5 to TRBJ1-1, with TRBD1 as a possible D gene (6 bases). V shed 2 bases and J shed 4 bases, with 11 bases lying between them. CDR1 MNHEY and CDR2 SVGAGI come from the germline V gene. The CDR3 has 14 residues. CDR3 loop: CASSYRGALTEAFF. The CDR3 DNA sequence: TGTGCCAGCAGTTACCGGGGGGCCCTCACTGAAGCTTTCTTT.

The chain employs TRBV14 and TRBJ2-2; no clear D. Germline V gives CDR1 SGHDN, CDR2 FVKESK. The CDR3 is 15 residues long. V was shortened by 2 bases and J by 1 base, with 8 bases between the two germline ends. DNA for the CDR3: TGTGCCAGCAGCCAACAGCTGCAGAACACCGGGGAGCTGTTTTTT. Encoded protein: CASSQQLQNTGELFF. The variable domain in full, completed from reference TRBV14 and TRBJ2-2, reads EAGVTQFPSHSVIEKGQTVTLRCDPISGHDNLYWYRRVMGKEIKFLLHFVKESKQDESGMPNNRFLAERTGGTYSTLKVQPAELEDSGVYFCASSQQLQNTGELFFGEGSRLTVL.

The chain employs TRBV5-1 and TRBJ2-2, with 8 bases fitting TRBD1. The germline V gene encodes CDR1 SGHRS and CDR2 YFSETQ. Losses at the gene ends were 0 bases for V and 6 bases for J; bases not matched to a gene: 4. This CDR3 region has 15 residues. CDR3 loop: CASSLGTGIPGELFF. In DNA, the CDR3 is TGCGCCAGCAGCTTGGGGACAGGGATCCCCGGGGAGCTGTTTTTT.

The chain combines TRBV19 with TRBJ2-1, with D possibly matching TRBD2 (5 bases). Germline CDR1 is LNHDA and CDR2 is SQIVND (reference sequence). The V gene lost 6 bases and the J gene lost 0 bases, with 9 bases spanning the gap. The length of the CDR3 is 14 residues. The CDR3 DNA reads as TGTGCCAGTAGGAGCGCGGGCTCCTACAATGAGCAGTTCTTC. This encodes CASRSAGSYNEQFF. The whole variable domain, filled in from reference TRBV19 and TRBJ2-1, reads DGGITQSPKYLFRKEGQNVTLSCEQNLNHDAMYWYRQDPGQGLRLIYYSQIVNDFQKGDIAEGYSVSREKKESFPLTVTSAQKNPTAFYLCASRSAGSYNEQFFGPGTRLTVL.

The genes are TRBV5-1 and TRBJ1-4; tentative D call: TRBD1 (6 bases). Germline V gene sequence: CDR1 SGHRS, CDR2 YFSETQ. This CDR3 has 15 residues. The V gene lost 4 bases and the J gene lost 0 bases, with 10 bases spanning the gap. The CDR3 sequence: CASSRTAATNEKLFF. The CDR3 nucleotides read TGCGCCAGCAGCCGGACAGCCGCAACTAATGAAAAACTGTTTTTT.

CDR3 DNA: TGTGCCACCAGCAGAGCCCCGGGACAGCCGGGGGACGAGCAGTACTTC. This encodes CATSRAPGQPGDEQYF. The gene calls are TRBV15 and TRBJ2-7, with D perhaps TRBD1 (7 bases). CDR1 and CDR2 from the germline V gene are LNHNV and YYDKDF (reference sequence). The CDR3 consists of 16 residues. Trimming stripped 1 base from V and 5 bases from J, with 18 bases between.

V gene TRBV18 combines with J gene TRBJ2-7, with D perhaps TRBD1 or TRBD2 (5 bases each). With 2 bases removed from V and 4 bases from J, the gap between germline ends came to 15 bases. CDR3 size: 15 residues. Germline V gives CDR1 KGHSH, CDR2 LQKENI. The CDR3 reads CASSPGSGTDYEQYF. The CDR3 bases are TGTGCCAGCTCACCAGGGTCCGGGACGGATTACGAGCAGTACTTC.

The chain carries TRBV6-5 and TRBJ1-1, with a tentative D call TRBD1 (5 bases). This CDR3 spans 14 amino acids. The germline CDR1 and CDR2 sequences are MNHEY and SVGAGI. V lost 10 bases and J 1 base, leaving 16 bases between the germline ends. The CDR3 here is CATRRAGTNTEAFF. The DNA for the CDR3 is TGTGCCACACGGCGTGCAGGGACGAACACTGAAGCTTTCTTT.

In its sample, this clone is medium-sized. The chain combines TRBV18 with TRBJ1-5; 10 bases fit TRBD1. With V trimmed by 4 bases and J by 2 bases, 14 bases remained unmatched. Germline-derived CDR1 and CDR2 are KGHSH and LQKENI. The CDR3 loop spans 19 amino acids. The CDR3: CASSHSRDRGAGGNQPQHF. The DNA for the CDR3 is TGTGCCAGCTCACACAGCCGGGACAGGGGAGCCGGGGGCAATCAGCCCCAGCATTTT. Using reference TRBV18 and TRBJ1-5 for the parts outside the CDR3, the full variable domain is NAGVMQNPRHLVRRRGQEARLRCSPMKGHSHVYWYRQLPEEGLKFMVYLQKENIIDESGMPKERFSAEFPKEGPSILRIQQVVRGDSAAYFCASSHSRDRGAGGNQPQHFGDGTRLSIL.

This chain uses TRBV6-1 with TRBJ1-5, with D unclear. Germline V gives CDR1 MNHNS, CDR2 SASEGT. V dropped 3 bases and J dropped 0 bases, with 6 bases sitting between them. This CDR3 spans 14 amino acids. CDR3 in DNA: TGTGCCAGCAGTGACACGAATAGCAATCAGCCCCAGCATTTT. Its translation is CASSDTNSNQPQHF.

The rearrangement uses TRBV7-2 and TRBJ2-7; 7 bases line up with TRBD1. The V gene end was trimmed by 5 bases and the J gene end by 7 bases; junction bases not matched to a gene: 5. The germline gives CDR1 SGHTA, CDR2 FQGNSA. The CDR3 length is 12 residues. The CDR3 is CASSEQGWEQYF. The CDR3 nucleotides are TGTGCCAGCAGCGAACAGGGGTGGGAGCAGTACTTC.

The chain is built from TRBV7-2 and TRBJ1-1, with a weak D call TRBD1 (6 bases). V lost 2 bases to trimming and J lost 3 bases, with 13 bases between them. Germline V gives CDR1 SGHTA, CDR2 FQGNSA. This CDR3 is built from 15 residues. CDR3 region: CASSLRGDQYTEAFF. CDR3 in DNA: TGTGCCAGCAGCTTAAGGGGGGATCAGTACACTGAAGCTTTCTTT. The full variable domain, its missing parts supplied by reference TRBV7-2 and TRBJ1-1, is GAGVSQSPSNKVTEKGKDVELRCDPISGHTALYWYRQSLGQGLEFLIYFQGNSAPDKSGLPSDRFSAERTGGSVSTLTIQRTQQEDSAVYLCASSLRGDQYTEAFFGQGTRLTVV.